The T cell receptor (beta chain) described here comes from a study of blood T cell repertoires in COVID-19. How the authors handled the data: From reference gene primer amplification, estimates of nucleated cell counts were derived. Generated by immunoSEQ multiplex PCR, the TCRdb table keeps only in-frame clones and is missing some. V and J calls and clone size follow that table, whereas D and trimming were derived from the DNA. This table has some 310,000 clones, just under 90% appearing once. Germline V lookup: CDR1 MNHEY, CDR2 SMNVEV (reference sequence). There are 12 residues in the CDR3. The V gene lost 2 bases and the J gene lost 11 bases, with 12 bases spanning the gap. Each participant's cohort was designated according to participant-reported clinical history.

V is TRBV27 and J is TRBJ1-1, with D tentatively TRBD1 (6 bases). The TCR comes from a woman aged 25 to 39 who had recovered from COVID-19. Sequencing used PBMCs or T cells enriched from blood (not recorded which). DNA for the CDR3: TGTGCCAGCAGTTTACTACAGGGTCGGGCTTTCTTT. It specifies CASSLLQGRAFF.